The 6 T cell receptor beta chains in this list originate from one sample, sequenced in a study of blood T cell repertoires in COVID-19. Repertoires were generated with immunoSEQ multiplex PCR, while TCRdb's copy carries only in-frame clones and drops some. This sample carries 95,000 to 150,000 clones, less than 90% of them seen once, and the ten largest clones take approximately 3.6%. The sample consisted of PBMCs or T cells enriched from blood (not recorded which). The receptors come from a woman in her 30s who had recovered from COVID-19.

This chain links TRBV6-1 with TRBJ1-2, with D possibly TRBD1 on 5 matching bases. The germline V and J ends were trimmed by 0 bases and 4 bases, with 18 bases remaining between them. The CDR3 is 17 amino acids. Germline lookup yields CDR1 MNHNS and CDR2 SASEGT. This CDR3 reads CASSEASGRRGSYGYTF. The CDR3 DNA is TGTGCCAGCAGTGAAGCATCCGGACGTAGGGGTAGCTATGGCTACACCTTC.

This clone appeared a few times. The chain links TRBV28 to TRBJ1-6; D possibly corresponds to TRBD1 (5 bases). This CDR3 spans 14 amino acids. Germline V gives CDR1 MDHEN, CDR2 SYDVKM. V was cut by 11 bases and J by 8 bases, with 19 bases left in between. The CDR3 region is CAGREGPRDSPLHF. In DNA, the CDR3 is TGTGCCGGGAGGGAGGGGCCTAGGGATTCACCCCTCCACTTT.

The gene calls are TRBV7-2 and TRBJ1-2, with 7 bases aligning to TRBD1. The CDR3 runs to 18 residues. The V segment lost 5 bases and the J segment 2 bases; nucleotides outside the gene matches: 17. CDR1 is SGHTA, CDR2 FQGNSA, per germline. CDR3 sequence reads: CASSPRRGTDRSNYGYTF. DNA for the CDR3: TGTGCCAGCAGCCCTAGAAGGGGGACAGACCGATCAAACTATGGCTACACCTTC.

The chain uses TRBV5-4 and TRBJ2-7, with a weak D call TRBD1 (6 bases). Germline assignment: CDR1 SGHNT and CDR2 YYREEE (reference sequence). The CDR3 length is 14 residues. V was cut by 4 bases and J by 3 bases, with 14 bases left in between. CDR3 loop: CASSTRARGYEQYF. In DNA, the CDR3 is TGTGCCAGCAGCACGCGGGCCAGGGGCTACGAGCAGTACTTC.

This clone has a handful of counts. V is TRBV9 and J is TRBJ1-5; 7 nucleotides match TRBD1. V gave up 4 bases and J gave up 4 bases; unmatched junction bases: 8. The germline V gene has CDR1 SGDLS and CDR2 YYNGEE. This CDR3 spans 15 amino acids. CDR3 DNA: TGTGCCAGCAGCCTCCAGGGGGGATCAAATCAGCCCCAGCATTTT. Protein product: CASSLQGGSNQPQHF.

V gene TRBV19 combines with J gene TRBJ2-1, with 7 bases lining up with TRBD1. The V gene end was trimmed by 3 bases and the J gene end by 4 bases; junction bases not matched to a gene: 9. The CDR3 extends over 16 amino acids. Germline CDR1 is LNHDA and CDR2 is SQIVND (reference sequence). CDR3 residues: CASSILGTEAYNEQFF. The CDR3 nucleotides read TGTGCCAGTAGTATTCTAGGGACAGAGGCATACAATGAGCAGTTCTTC.